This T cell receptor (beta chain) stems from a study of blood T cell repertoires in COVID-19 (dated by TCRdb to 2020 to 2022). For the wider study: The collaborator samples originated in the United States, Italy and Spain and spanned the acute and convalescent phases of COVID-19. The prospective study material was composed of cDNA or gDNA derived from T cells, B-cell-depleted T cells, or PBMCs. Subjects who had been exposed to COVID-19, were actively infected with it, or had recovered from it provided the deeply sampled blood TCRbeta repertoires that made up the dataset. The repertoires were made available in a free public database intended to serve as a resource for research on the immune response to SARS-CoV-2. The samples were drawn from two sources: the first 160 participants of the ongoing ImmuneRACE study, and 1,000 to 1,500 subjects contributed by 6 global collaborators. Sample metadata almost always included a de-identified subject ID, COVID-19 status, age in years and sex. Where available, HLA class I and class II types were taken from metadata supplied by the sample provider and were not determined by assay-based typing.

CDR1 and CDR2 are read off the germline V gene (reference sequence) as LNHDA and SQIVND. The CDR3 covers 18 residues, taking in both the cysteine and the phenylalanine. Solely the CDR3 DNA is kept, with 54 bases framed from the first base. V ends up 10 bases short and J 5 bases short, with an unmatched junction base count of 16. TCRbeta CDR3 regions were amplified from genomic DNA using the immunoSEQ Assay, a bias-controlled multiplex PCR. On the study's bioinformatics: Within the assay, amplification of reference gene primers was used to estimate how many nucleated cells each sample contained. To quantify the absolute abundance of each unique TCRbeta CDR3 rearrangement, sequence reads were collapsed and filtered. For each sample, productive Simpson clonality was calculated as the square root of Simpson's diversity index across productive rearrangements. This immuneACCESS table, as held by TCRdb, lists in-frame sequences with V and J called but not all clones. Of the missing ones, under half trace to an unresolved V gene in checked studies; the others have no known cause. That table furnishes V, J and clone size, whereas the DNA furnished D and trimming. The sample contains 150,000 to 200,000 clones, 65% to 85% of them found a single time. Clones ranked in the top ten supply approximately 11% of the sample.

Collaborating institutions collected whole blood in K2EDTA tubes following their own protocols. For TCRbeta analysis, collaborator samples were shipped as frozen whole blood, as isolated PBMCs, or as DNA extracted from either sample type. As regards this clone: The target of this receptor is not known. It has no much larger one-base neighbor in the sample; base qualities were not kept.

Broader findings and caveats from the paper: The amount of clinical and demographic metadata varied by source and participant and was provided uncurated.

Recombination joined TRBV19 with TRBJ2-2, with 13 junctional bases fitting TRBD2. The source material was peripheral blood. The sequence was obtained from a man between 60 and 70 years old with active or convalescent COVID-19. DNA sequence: TGTGCCACCTGCCCCTCCAGACTAGCGGGAGGAGGTACCGGGGAGCTGTTTTTT. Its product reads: CATCPSRLAGGGTGELFF.